The rows below give T cell receptor beta chains drawn from one sample of a study of shared clonotypes between healthy human individuals. This table comes from immunoSEQ multiplex PCR, and its TCRdb copy is limited to in-frame clones, with some not included. The sample lists hundreds of thousands of clones, around 96% seen once, with approximately 0.1% in the top ten. The material sequenced was naive CD8+ T cells sorted from blood. The receptor set was obtained from a woman aged 25 to 39 in good health. The CDR3 runs from the conserved cysteine through the conserved F or W. Each record gives: CDR3 DNA, CDR3 protein, J gene, clone size, D gene, CDR3 length, V gene. A D gene is named only where the DNA matches it firmly. Expanded clones are given a class, and other clones once, few, many or no size at all.

TGTGCCAGCAGCTTAGTAGGGGGCGGGCCGCCAGGTGGCGAGCAGTACTTC | CASSLVGGGPPGGEQYF | TRBJ2-7 | - | TRBD1 | 17 | TRBV7-9
TGTGCCAGCAGTTACTCGACAGGGGAAGATACGCAGTATTTT | CASSYSTGEDTQYF | TRBJ2-3 | - | TRBD1 | 14 | TRBV6-6
TGTGCCAGCAGCAGACTCAACGAGCAGTACTTC | CASSRLNEQYF | TRBJ2-7 | - | - | 11 | TRBV5-4
TGTGCCAGCATCCTACAGGGGGATAGCAATCAGCCCCAGCATTTT | CASILQGDSNQPQHF | TRBJ1-5 | - | TRBD1 | 15 | TRBV28
TGTGCCAGCAGCTTGTTATCGGGGGACACTGAAGCTTTCTTT | CASSLLSGDTEAFF | TRBJ1-1 | once | - | 14 | TRBV5-4
TGTGCCAGTCGTCTCCGTTGGTGGGTTCAGTACTTC | CASRLRWWVQYF | TRBJ2-4 | - | - | 12 | TRBV19
TGTGCCAGTAGTACGGACAGGGACTCCTCCCAAGAGACCCAGTACTTC | CASSTDRDSSQETQYF | TRBJ2-5 | - | TRBD1 | 16 | TRBV19
TGTGCCAGCAGCGGGACATACGTAGGAGGGGCCAACGTCCTGACTTTC | CASSGTYVGGANVLTF | TRBJ2-6 | once | - | 16 | TRBV28
TGTGCCAGCAGCGCAGACTTGTCTGGCTACACCTTC | CASSADLSGYTF | TRBJ1-2 | few | - | 12 | TRBV27
TGTGCCAGCAGTCCGCAGGGCTACGAGCAGTACTTC | CASSPQGYEQYF | TRBJ2-7 | - | - | 12 | TRBV25-1
TGTGCCAGCAGCCAAGGGCTAGCGGGGCTATACGGGCAGTACTTC | CASSQGLAGLYGQYF | TRBJ2-7 | - | TRBD2 | 15 | TRBV14
TGTGCCAGCAGTTTATCGGCCCTAGCGGGAGGGCCCGACGATCATGAGCAGTTCTTC | CASSLSALAGGPDDHEQFF | TRBJ2-1 | - | TRBD2 | 19 | TRBV28
TGTGCCAGCAGCCCCGTGCGGGAGACGGGCTACGAGCAGTACTTC | CASSPVRETGYEQYF | TRBJ2-7 | - | TRBD2 | 15 | TRBV28
TGCGCCAGCAGTGAACAACCGTCATCCTACAATGAGCAGTTCTTC | CASSEQPSSYNEQFF | TRBJ2-1 | - | - | 15 | TRBV10-2
TGTGCCTGGAGTGTACTTGGTGAAAAACTGTTTTTT | CAWSVLGEKLFF | TRBJ1-4 | - | - | 12 | TRBV30
TGTGCCAGCAGTGGGATGACTAGCGTCTCCCAGTATTTT | CASSGMTSVSQYF | TRBJ2-3 | - | TRBD2 | 13 | TRBV28
TGCAGCGTTGACAGCTCCTACAATGAGCAGTTCTTC | CSVDSSYNEQFF | TRBJ2-1 | - | - | 12 | TRBV29-1
TGTGCCAGCAGTCCCCCGACGGGGGGCCATGGCTACACCTTC | CASSPPTGGHGYTF | TRBJ1-2 | - | - | 14 | TRBV28
TGTGCCAGCAGTTTATTGGAACACTACGAGCAGTACTTC | CASSLLEHYEQYF | TRBJ2-7 | - | - | 13 | TRBV27
TGTGCCAGCAGTTTAAAACTCGCGGGCAGGGAAAAATATAGCAATCAGCCCCAGCATTTT | CASSLKLAGREKYSNQPQHF | TRBJ1-5 | - | - | 20 | TRBV28
TGTGCCAGCAGTTTTCTAGCGGGAGGTATAGATACGCAGTATTTT | CASSFLAGGIDTQYF | TRBJ2-3 | - | TRBD2 | 15 | TRBV28
TGCGCCAGCAGCCAAGCCAGGGCGGGAGAGGGTGACGAGCAGTACTTC | CASSQARAGEGDEQYF | TRBJ2-7 | - | TRBD2 | 16 | TRBV4-1
TGTGCCAGCAGCTTAGAACGGCTCCCCAGGGCCAACGTCCTGACTTTC | CASSLERLPRANVLTF | TRBJ2-6 | - | - | 16 | TRBV11-1
TGTGCCAGCAGTTTTGTGAGCTCCTACGAGCAGTACTTC | CASSFVSSYEQYF | TRBJ2-7 | - | - | 13 | TRBV27
TGTGCCAGCAGCTTAGCAGGAGTTGGCTACAATGAGCAGTTCTTC | CASSLAGVGYNEQFF | TRBJ2-1 | - | - | 15 | TRBV13
TGCGCCAGCAGCTCCACAGATACGCAGTATTTT | CASSSTDTQYF | TRBJ2-3 | - | - | 11 | TRBV10-2
TGTGCCAGCAGCAATTTGTTCCGCGCCCGCGCTTTCTTT | CASSNLFRARAFF | TRBJ1-1 | - | - | 13 | TRBV21-1
TGTGCCAGCAGCTTACGGGCCCTCGGGGCGTTCTATGGCTACACCTTC | CASSLRALGAFYGYTF | TRBJ1-2 | - | - | 16 | TRBV7-2
TGTGCCAGCGAGCTTGGGTCAACTAATGAAAAACTGTTTTTT | CASELGSTNEKLFF | TRBJ1-4 | - | - | 14 | TRBV2
TGTGCCAGTAGCCTATCCACAGTCGAGAGCGGATCTTTGGGCGCCGAGCAGTACTTC | CASSLSTVESGSLGAEQYF | TRBJ2-7 | once | - | 19 | TRBV19
TGCGCCAGCAGCCAATCTGGTAGCGGGAGGTATACGCAGTATTTT | CASSQSGSGRYTQYF | TRBJ2-3 | - | TRBD2 | 15 | TRBV4-1
TGTGCCAGCAGCTTAGCGCTAGCGGGTACAGATACGCAGTATTTT | CASSLALAGTDTQYF | TRBJ2-3 | - | TRBD2 | 15 | TRBV7-9
TGTGCCTGGGACGGCGGTCTGGGGGGAGGCTACACCTTC | CAWDGGLGGGYTF | TRBJ1-2 | - | - | 13 | TRBV30
TGTGCCAGCAGCGTAGGTCTTAGCGGCGGATACGAGCAGTACTTC | CASSVGLSGGYEQYF | TRBJ2-7 | - | - | 15 | TRBV9
TGTGCCAGCAGTCCCGGGACTAGCCGACACAATGAGCAGTTCTTC | CASSPGTSRHNEQFF | TRBJ2-1 | - | TRBD2 | 15 | TRBV27
TGTGCCAGCGCACAGGGGGGTACCGGGGAGCTGTTTTTT | CASAQGGTGELFF | TRBJ2-2 | few | TRBD1 | 13 | TRBV7-7
TGTGCCAGCGGCCACACTCCGGGACAGGGGGTTCACGAGCAGTACTTC | CASGHTPGQGVHEQYF | TRBJ2-7 | once | TRBD1 | 16 | TRBV9
TGTGCCAGCAGTGGTCCGACAGGGATTCAGGAGACCCAGTACTTC | CASSGPTGIQETQYF | TRBJ2-5 | - | TRBD1 | 15 | TRBV25-1
TGTGCCAGCAGCCCCCGCTTGATACGGGACTCGGTCTACGAGCAGTACTTC | CASSPRLIRDSVYEQYF | TRBJ2-7 | - | - | 17 | TRBV5-6
TGTGCCAGCAGTAGCCGGTATGAGACCCAGTACTTC | CASSSRYETQYF | TRBJ2-5 | - | - | 12 | TRBV28
TGTGCCAGCAGCTTAGGCATTCACCGGGAGGACGCCTACGAGCAGTACTTC | CASSLGIHREDAYEQYF | TRBJ2-7 | - | TRBD2 | 17 | TRBV7-2
TGTGCCACAGAGGACGGGGACTCTGGAAACACCATATATTTT | CATEDGDSGNTIYF | TRBJ1-3 | once | - | 14 | TRBV15
TGTGCCAGCAGCGTAGCTGGCAGGGGTTACGAGCAGTACTTC | CASSVAGRGYEQYF | TRBJ2-7 | - | - | 14 | TRBV9
TGTGCCAGCAGTTTATCAGGGAGCACCGGGGAGCTGTTTTTT | CASSLSGSTGELFF | TRBJ2-2 | - | - | 14 | TRBV28
TGTGCCAGTAGTATTTATCAGGGGGCCTACGAGCAGTACTTC | CASSIYQGAYEQYF | TRBJ2-7 | - | TRBD1 | 14 | TRBV19
TGTGCCAGCAGCCTAGGGAGTAACTACGAGCAGTACTTC | CASSLGSNYEQYF | TRBJ2-7 | - | - | 13 | TRBV27
TGTGCCAGCAGCTTACTGGGGTCGGGCAATGAGCAGTTCTTC | CASSLLGSGNEQFF | TRBJ2-1 | - | - | 14 | TRBV7-2
TGTGCCAGCAGTTTATTCTCGGGGTACAATGAGCAGTTCTTC | CASSLFSGYNEQFF | TRBJ2-1 | - | - | 14 | TRBV28
TGCAGCGTTCGGGGTAGCGGGAGGGCCCTCGATGAGCAGTTCTTC | CSVRGSGRALDEQFF | TRBJ2-1 | - | TRBD2 | 15 | TRBV29-1
TGTGCCAGCAGCTCTAGAGGTAGTGGGGCAGATACGCAGTATTTT | CASSSRGSGADTQYF | TRBJ2-3 | once | - | 15 | TRBV7-2
TGTGCCAGCAAGGGGGTCATCCCCGCAACTAATGAAAAACTGTTTTTT | CASKGVIPATNEKLFF | TRBJ1-4 | - | - | 16 | TRBV28
TGTGCCAGCAGCTGGGGGAACACCGGGGAGCTGTTTTTT | CASSWGNTGELFF | TRBJ2-2 | - | - | 13 | TRBV5-8
TGTGCCAGCAGGAACAGGGATCGGCAGCCCCAGCATTTT | CASRNRDRQPQHF | TRBJ1-5 | - | - | 13 | TRBV2